This section outlines one T cell receptor beta chain sequence together with its context. Its specificity is not known. CD45RA-negative memory and CD45RA+ naive subsets were split from the CD4+ cells. Germline CDR1 is SGHDT and CDR2 is YYEEEE. This CDR3 region has 14 residues. V lost 4 bases and J lost 6, with 16 bases in between. The sample originates from a study of shared clonotypes between healthy human individuals. Study-wide results and caveats: Researchers sampled only blood; tissue repertoires likely differ.

TCRdb keeps only in-frame clones here, not all; method: immunoSEQ multiplex PCR. The profile covers around 1.1 million clones, with roughly 74% appearing a single time and around 0.6% taken by the ten largest. This clonotype was obtained from a man aged 18 to 29 in good health. Some clones in this sample may be carry-over from other donors' samples. The chain recombines TRBV5-6 with TRBJ1-2; weak D call: TRBD1 (5 bases). Sequencing was performed on memory CD4+ T cells from PBMCs. Subset: CD45RA-negative fraction. The CDR3 DNA reads as TGTGCCAGCAGCCCCCTGGGGGGTCAAAATGGCTACACCTTC. This sequence encodes CASSPLGGQNGYTF.